These 3 T cell receptor beta chains were all obtained from the same sample, sequenced in a study of CD8+CD57+ T cells in acquired aplastic anemia. Genomic DNA served as template for TCR beta VDJ and CDR3 profiling. TCRdb itself ran the reads through MiXCR, one entry per CDR3 protein. The sample holds 150,000 to 200,000 distinct CDR3 sequences, around 43% seen once. Sequencing was done on patients that had shown CD8+CD57+ cell expansion by flow cytometry. Source material: sorted CD4+, CD8+, or CD8+CD57+ T cells (not recorded which) from PBMCs. The source of these receptors is a human donor with aplastic anemia.

Concerning this clonotype itself: One end of the junction fails to match germline, which may point to a read error. V usage is TRBV19 and J usage is TRBJ2-7; D gene uncertain. CDR3 length: 13 amino acids. Germline CDR1 reads LNHDA; CDR2 reads SQIVND (reference sequence). DNA for the CDR3: TGTGCCAGTAGTATAGATATTACCTACGAGCAGTACTTT. Its protein is CASSIDITYEQYF.

This clonotype was recorded many times. The chain combines TRBV6-1 with TRBJ1-1; 8 nucleotides match TRBD1. The germline gives CDR1 MNHNS, CDR2 SASEGT. Trimming cost V 10 bases and J 1 base; bases outside gene matches: 5. The CDR3 length is 13 residues. The DNA for the CDR3 is TGTGCCACCCAGACAGGGGCGAACACTGAAGCTTTCTTT. This gives the protein CATQTGANTEAFF.

This clonotype occurred many times. The chain links TRBV7-2 to TRBJ2-7; D not resolved. The CDR3 is 13 residues long. The V end lost 1 base, the J end lost 6 bases, and 10 bases lay between the germline ends. Germline CDR1 reads SGHTA; CDR2 reads FQGNSA. CDR3 in amino acids: CASSLEDRVEQYF. In DNA form, the CDR3 reads TGTGCCAGCAGCTTAGAAGATAGGGTCGAGCAGTACTTC.